The 17 T cell receptor beta chains below all came from one sample that was sequenced in a study of cytomegalovirus exposure and HLA in healthy donors (dated by TCRdb to about 2017). Libraries came from the immunoSEQ multiplex PCR assay. For the multiplex PCR, a mixture combining 60 forward primers for TCR Vbeta segments and 13 reverse primers for TCR Jbeta segments was used. TCRdb re-hosts the immuneACCESS table, in-frame sequences only. Its copies lack some clones; in the studies checked, an unresolved V gene accounts for under half of them, and the cause for the rest is not known. This sample holds 60,000 to 70,000 clones; about three quarters were observed only once. The ten largest clones represent around 27% of the sample. Sequencing used PBMCs. The receptors stem from a man between 50 and 59 years old in good health and CMV-seropositive.

V usage is TRBV6-5 and J usage is TRBJ1-2; 9 nucleotides agree with TRBD1. The junction had 14 bases not matched to a gene; V was cut back by 7 bases and J by 8 bases. CDR3 length: 15 amino acids. Germline V gene data show CDR1 as MNHEY and CDR2 as SVGAGI. The DNA for the CDR3 is TGTGCCAGCACCCATGGCGACAGGGGGATACGAGGCTACACCTTC. Its translation: CASTHGDRGIRGYTF.

J is TRBJ2-2 and V is TRBV30; no firm D call. This CDR3 is 13 amino acids long. Germline CDR1 and CDR2: GTSNPN and SVGIG (reference sequence). V was pared by 4 bases and J by 0 bases, with 6 bases between. The CDR3 sequence is CAWTHSNTGELFF. The CDR3 nucleotides are TGTGCCTGGACCCATTCGAACACCGGGGAGCTGTTTTTT.

This clone has just a few counts. V is TRBV16 and J is TRBJ1-5, with D perhaps TRBD1 (5 bases). CDR3 size: 15 residues. V was cut by 4 bases and J by 15 bases, with 25 bases left in between. Germline CDR1 is KGHSY and CDR2 is FQNENV. As DNA, the CDR3 is TGTGCCAGCAGCCCGGTCCCCTTGAGGGGACTGCCGCCGCATTTT. Translation: CASSPVPLRGLPPHF.

The chain combines TRBV5-6 with TRBJ1-2, with 8 bases lining up with TRBD1. CDR1 and CDR2 (germline): SGHDT, YYEEEE. The CDR3 loop spans 17 amino acids. The J segment lost 6 bases and the V segment lost 3 bases, leaving 16 bases of the junction unmatched. CDR3 region: CASSSLVDRESPNGYTF. The CDR3 coding sequence is TGTGCCAGCAGCTCTTTGGTGGACAGGGAGAGTCCCAATGGCTACACCTTC.

The rearrangement links TRBV2 to TRBJ2-7, with TRBD2 matching over 15 bases. Looked up from germline, CDR1 is SNHLY and CDR2 is FYNNEI. Germline trimming cut 7 bases from V and 4 bases from J; bases unmatched to any gene: 8. This CDR3 has 16 amino acids. The CDR3 coding sequence is TGTGCCAGCAAGGCAGTAGGGACTAGCGGGGGGTACGAGCAGTACTTC. Translating it yields CASKAVGTSGGYEQYF.

This clone was recorded once. The V call is TRBV7-8, the J call TRBJ1-1; D is perhaps TRBD1 (6 bases). Germline assignment: CDR1 SGHVS and CDR2 FQNEAQ. V lost 5 bases and J lost 2, with 12 bases in between. The CDR3 length is 14 residues. The CDR3 DNA reads as TGTGCCAGCAGCCCACAGGGAATAAACACTGAAGCTTTCTTT. Its translation: CASSPQGINTEAFF.

The chain joins TRBV30 to TRBJ2-1; tentative D call: TRBD2 (6 bases). The ends were cut back, 3 bases at V and 3 bases at J, with 12 bases in the middle. The CDR3 totals 14 residues. CDR1 and CDR2 from the germline V gene are GTSNPN and SVGIG (reference sequence). The CDR3 region is CAWSRGTSYNEQFF. The DNA of the CDR3 is TGTGCCTGGAGCCGGGGGACGAGCTACAATGAGCAGTTCTTC.

J is TRBJ1-5 and V is TRBV28, with D perhaps TRBD1 (5 bases). CDR1 and CDR2 (germline): MDHEN, SYDVKM. The CDR3 extends over 14 amino acids. Trimming cost V 5 bases and J 4 bases, with 12 bases left between them. CDR3 sequence: CASSTLNRNQPQHF. Written as DNA, the CDR3 is TGTGCCAGCAGTACGCTGAACAGGAATCAGCCCCAGCATTTT.

The chain couples TRBV28 to TRBJ1-5; 8 bases fit TRBD1. This CDR3 is built from 15 residues. V trimming: 7 bases; J trimming: 0 bases; junction bases outside the gene matches: 5. Germline loops: CDR1 MDHEN, CDR2 SYDVKM. The CDR3 nucleotides are TGTGCCAGCATACGACAGGGGTATAGCAATCAGCCCCAGCATTTT. Protein sequence: CASIRQGYSNQPQHF.

This clone showed up just a few times. V usage is TRBV2 and J usage is TRBJ2-1, with D maybe TRBD1 (6 bases). The CDR3 totals 15 residues. The germline V gene encodes CDR1 SNHLY and CDR2 FYNNEI. V shed 7 bases and J shed 9 bases, with 22 bases lying between them. Here the CDR3 DNA reads TGTGCCAGCAAGGGGCAGGGGAAGGTTGGAAGTGAGCAGTTCTTC. It encodes CASKGQGKVGSEQFF.

The V call is TRBV28, the J call TRBJ2-5; TRBD2 aligns across 13 bases. Losses at the gene ends were 6 bases for V and 4 bases for J; bases not matched to a gene: 8. The germline V gene encodes CDR1 MDHEN and CDR2 SYDVKM. The CDR3 is made up of 16 amino acids. The CDR3 coding sequence is TGTGCCAGCAGGGGCCGGACTAGCGGGAGTGGAGAGACCCAGTACTTC. Amino acid sequence: CASRGRTSGSGETQYF.

This clone was found a few times. The chain is built from TRBV27 and TRBJ1-6; D uncertain. The CDR3 loop spans 15 amino acids. Germline V gives CDR1 MNHEY, CDR2 SMNVEV (reference sequence). Trimming removed 6 bases at V and 3 bases at J, with 12 bases between. The DNA of the CDR3 is TGTGCCAGCAGACCCAATTACTACTATAATTCACCCCTCCACTTT. Amino acid sequence: CASRPNYYYNSPLHF.

The V gene is TRBV30, the J gene TRBJ2-3; TRBD1 might be the D (6 bases). Trimming left V 0 bases short and J 5 bases short, with 12 bases between. This CDR3 comprises 14 residues. Germline values: CDR1 GTSNPN, CDR2 SVGIG (reference sequence). CDR3 in amino acids: CAWSVRQVGDTQYF. The DNA of the CDR3 is TGTGCCTGGAGTGTACGACAGGTCGGAGATACGCAGTATTTT.

The chain carries TRBV6-4 and TRBJ2-7; D gene unclear. Germline-derived CDR1 and CDR2 are MRHNA and SNTAGT. CDR3 size: 13 residues. Trimming left V 3 bases short and J 2 bases short, with 8 bases between. The CDR3 region is CASSEGSAYEQYF. CDR3 sequence (DNA): TGTGCCAGCAGTGAAGGAAGCGCCTACGAGCAGTACTTC.

The rearrangement joins TRBV18 to TRBJ1-4; TRBD1 matches 7 bases. CDR1 and CDR2 (germline): KGHSH, LQKENI. The CDR3 covers 16 residues. Trimming removed 0 bases from V and 6 bases from J; junction bases left unmatched: 7. CDR3 in amino acids: CASSPPGHRGDEKLFF. The DNA for the CDR3 is TGTGCCAGCTCACCACCCGGGCACAGGGGTGATGAAAAACTGTTTTTT.

V and J are TRBV19 and TRBJ2-7, with 8 bases aligning to TRBD2. The ends lost 5 bases at V and 2 bases at J; junction bases unmatched: 2. Germline values: CDR1 LNHDA, CDR2 SQIVND (reference sequence). There are 13 residues in the CDR3. The CDR3 DNA reads as TGTGCCAGTAGTCGGGGGGGCGCCTACGAGCAGTACTTC. Its protein is CASSRGGAYEQYF.

The rearrangement joins TRBV4-1 to TRBJ1-1; 10 positions match TRBD1. J lost 0 bases, V lost 1 base, and 8 bases had no gene match. This CDR3 has 18 amino acids. Germline CDR1 reads MGHRA; CDR2 reads YSYEKL. Here the CDR3 reads CASSQGQGAQYLNTEAFF. The CDR3 DNA reads as TGCGCCAGCAGCCAAGGACAGGGGGCTCAATATTTGAACACTGAAGCTTTCTTT.